The clone carrying this TCR beta chain was counted ten times or more. Its antigen is currently unknown. 5'RACE with constant-segment primers yielded barcoded, UMI-tagged TCR alpha and TCR beta cDNA libraries. In TCRdb, the 5' RACE reads were re-called with MiXCR into one record per CDR3 protein. The sample has some 600,000 distinct CDR3 sequences; roughly a sixth are singletons. Trimming at V came to 1 base and at J to 5 bases, leaving 17 bases not matched to a gene. This CDR3 comprises 18 residues. Germline V gives CDR1 DFQATT, CDR2 SNEGSKA (reference sequence). This sample stems from a study of T-cell memory formation after mild COVID-19. Study-wide results and caveats: CD8+ contracting clones occupied EMRA, while CD4+ ones occupied mainly CM and EM. Memory from before infection featured some responding clones, which suggests cross-reactive memory joined.

This TCR was sampled from an adult woman who had mild COVID-19 (a few samples of this study predate the infection). Cell type and time point are not known. V gene TRBV20-1 combines with J gene TRBJ2-5, with TRBD2 matching over 9 bases. Sequences were obtained from PBMCs or a T cell subset sorted from them (not recorded which). CDR3 residues: CSARGATGGSLAGETQYF. CDR3 DNA sequence: TGCAGTGCTAGAGGGGCCACCGGGGGAAGCCTAGCGGGGGAGACCCAGTACTTC.